This TCR beta chain was recorded in a study of OX40 agonist ivuxolimab in advanced cancers. Study context: Three patients got partial responses; one had hepatocellular carcinoma and two had cutaneous melanoma.

Study findings and constraints: There were also nonresponders showing low normalized T-cell clonal expansion. Among T cells, CD8+ cells averaged more expanded clones than CD4+ cells. The study observed clonal expansion of CD4+ and CD8+ blood T cells by week 6 at 0.1 to 3.0 mg/kg.

Per germline, CDR1 SGHVS and CDR2 FQNEAQ. Trimming pared 4 bases from V and 1 base from J, leaving 10 bases between. This CDR3 is built from 14 residues. Concerning this clone itself: Its antigen is unknown.

Produced via immunoSEQ multiplex PCR; TCRdb's table is partial and in-frame only. The sample holds 70,000 or so clones, around 90% seen once. This specimen consisted of CD4+ or CD8+ T cells sorted from blood, obtained in a trial of the OX40 agonist ivuxolimab. This chain uses TRBV7-8 with TRBJ1-1, with no clear D. The receptor's source is an adult with an advanced solid tumor such as melanoma, head and neck, liver or kidney cancer. The CDR3 bases are TGTGCCAGCAGCTCTGAGGTTGGGAACACTGAAGCTTTCTTT. It yields the protein CASSSEVGNTEAFF.